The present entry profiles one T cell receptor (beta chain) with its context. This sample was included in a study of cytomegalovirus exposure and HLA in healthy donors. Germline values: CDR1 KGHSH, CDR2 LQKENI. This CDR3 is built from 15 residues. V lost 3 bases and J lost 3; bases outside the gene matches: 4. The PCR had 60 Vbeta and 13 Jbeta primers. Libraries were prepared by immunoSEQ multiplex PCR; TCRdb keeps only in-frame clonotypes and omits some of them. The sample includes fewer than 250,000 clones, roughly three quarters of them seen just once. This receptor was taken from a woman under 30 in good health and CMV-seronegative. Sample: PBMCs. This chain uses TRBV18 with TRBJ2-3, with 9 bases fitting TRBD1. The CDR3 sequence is CASSPRTGETDTQYF. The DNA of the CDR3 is TGTGCCAGCTCACCTAGGACAGGGGAGACAGATACGCAGTATTTT.